This entry lists 32 T cell receptor beta chains sequenced from one sample in a study of cytomegalovirus exposure and HLA in healthy donors. With 60 Vbeta and 13 Jbeta primers, the PCR was carried out. Produced via immunoSEQ multiplex PCR; TCRdb's table is partial and in-frame only. The sample carries approximately 150,000 clones, 75% to 90% recorded once. The sample comprised PBMCs. The receptors derive from a woman aged 25 to 45 in good health and CMV-seronegative.

This clone was detected only a few times. This chain links TRBV28 with TRBJ1-2, with 7 bases identical to TRBD1. With V trimmed by 2 bases and J by 7 bases, 10 bases remained unmatched. The CDR3 totals 15 residues. Germline V gene sequence: CDR1 MDHEN, CDR2 SYDVKM. CDR3 in DNA: TGTGCCAGCAGTTTACCATTGACAGGGTCGAGTGGCTACACCTTC. Translation gives CASSLPLTGSSGYTF.

The rearrangement links TRBV5-1 to TRBJ2-2, with 12 nucleotides matching TRBD2. This CDR3 has 15 amino acids. V shed 4 bases and J 5 bases; nucleotides not matched to a gene: 3. Germline V lookup: CDR1 SGHRS, CDR2 YFSETQ. This chain's CDR3 is CASSRTSGKTGELFF. DNA for the CDR3: TGCGCCAGCAGCCGGACTAGCGGGAAGACCGGGGAGCTGTTTTTT.

The V call is TRBV4-3, the J call TRBJ1-2; D ambiguous. Trimming removed 5 bases from V and 4 bases from J, with 17 bases in between. Germline loops: CDR1 LGHNA, CDR2 YSLEER. This CDR3 is 15 amino acids long. This chain's CDR3 is CASSEVGAGIYGYTF. Written as DNA, the CDR3 is TGCGCCAGCAGCGAAGTGGGCGCTGGTATCTATGGCTACACCTTC.

As for this clone: Mismatch with germline at one junction end may stem from a read error. The rearrangement links TRBV7-9 to TRBJ1-5, with D unresolved. The CDR3 is made up of 19 amino acids. CDR1 is SEHNR and CDR2 is FQNEAQ in the germline V gene (reference sequence). The CDR3 loop reads CSSSLVEGPGIYSNQPQHF. CDR3 nucleotides: TGTTCCAGCAGCTTAGTAGAGGGCCCGGGGATATATAGCAATCAGCCCCAGCATTTT.

The chain joins TRBV11-2 to TRBJ2-1; 8 bases map to TRBD1. Germline CDR1 SGHAT, CDR2 FQNNGV. This CDR3 contains 15 residues. V was pared by 1 base and J by 5 bases, with 4 bases of the junction left unmatched. The CDR3 region is CASSLARGLDNEQFF. The CDR3 DNA follows: TGTGCCAGCAGCTTAGCCAGGGGGCTCGACAATGAGCAGTTCTTC. Full variable domain (rest looked up from reference TRBV11-2 and TRBJ2-1): EAGVAQSPRYKIIEKRQSVAFWCNPISGHATLYWYQQILGQGPKLLIQFQNNGVVDDSQLPKDRFSAERLKGVDSTLKIQPAKLEDSAVYLCASSLARGLDNEQFFGPGTRLTVL.

The rearrangement joins TRBV7-2 to TRBJ1-2; D gene ambiguous. Germline V gives CDR1 SGHTA, CDR2 FQGNSA. The CDR3 totals 15 residues. The ends were cut back, 5 bases at V and 2 bases at J, with 15 bases in the middle. CDR3 nucleotide sequence: TGTGCCAGCAGCCCCTCGGGGTACGAAAACTATGGCTACACCTTC. This gives the protein CASSPSGYENYGYTF.

The J gene is TRBJ2-3, the V gene TRBV18; TRBD1 might be the D (5 bases). The CDR3 is 14 residues long. CDR1 is KGHSH and CDR2 is LQKENI in the germline V gene. Trimming cost V 2 bases and J 5 bases, with 11 bases left between them. The DNA of the CDR3 is TGTGCCAGCTCACCAGAAAGGGGTTTAGATACGCAGTATTTT. Translated, it gives CASSPERGLDTQYF. Together with reference TRBV18 and TRBJ2-3, the CDR3 gives the full variable domain: NAGVMQNPRHLVRRRGQEARLRCSPMKGHSHVYWYRQLPEEGLKFMVYLQKENIIDESGMPKERFSAEFPKEGPSILRIQQVVRGDSAAYFCASSPERGLDTQYFGPGTRLTVL.

The chain recombines TRBV5-1 with TRBJ1-3; 8 bases fit TRBD1. The trim removed 3 bases at V and 3 bases at J, leaving 5 bases unmatched. The germline V gene has CDR1 SGHRS and CDR2 YFSETQ. This CDR3 comprises 15 residues. The CDR3 loop is CASSSRTGFGNTIYF. CDR3 nucleotide sequence: TGCGCCAGCAGCTCCCGGACAGGGTTTGGAAACACCATATATTTT.

This chain links TRBV6-1 with TRBJ1-2, with D maybe TRBD1 (5 bases). Trimming pared 2 bases from V and 9 bases from J, leaving 13 bases between. CDR1 is MNHNS, CDR2 SASEGT, per germline. The CDR3 extends over 13 amino acids. The DNA of the CDR3 is TGTGCCAGCAGTGAATGGAGGGAGGGGAGCTACACCTTC. This translates into CASSEWREGSYTF.

V and J are TRBV30 and TRBJ1-1; D is ambiguous. CDR1 and CDR2 from the germline V gene are GTSNPN and SVGIG (reference sequence). The length of the CDR3 is 15 residues. Trimming took off 0 bases at V and 0 bases at J, with 11 bases between the two ends. The CDR3 loop reads CAWSVYRRMNTEAFF. The CDR3 DNA follows: TGTGCCTGGAGTGTATATAGGAGGATGAACACTGAAGCTTTCTTT.

CDR3 in amino acids: CASSSQARWTEAFF. CDR3 sequence (DNA): TGTGCCAGTTCCTCGCAGGCACGGTGGACTGAAGCTTTCTTT. The chain uses TRBV19 and TRBJ1-1, with no clear D. This CDR3 contains 14 residues. The ends were cut back, 8 bases at V and 5 bases at J, with 18 bases in the middle. Germline assignment: CDR1 LNHDA and CDR2 SQIVND (reference sequence).

CDR3: CSGGHTNTEAFF. The CDR3 region has the DNA TGCAGCGGCGGACATACGAACACTGAAGCTTTCTTT. The rearrangement joins TRBV29-1 to TRBJ1-1; tentative D call: TRBD1 (5 bases). There are 12 residues in the CDR3. Trimming cost V 7 bases and J 1 base, with 10 bases left between them. Germline lookup yields CDR1 SQVTM and CDR2 ANQGSEA.

The rearrangement joins TRBV30 to TRBJ2-3, with D maybe TRBD2 (5 bases). CDR3 size: 15 residues. Germline V gene sequence: CDR1 GTSNPN, CDR2 SVGIG (reference sequence). V was clipped by 3 bases and J by 5 bases, with 18 bases between them. The DNA for the CDR3 is TGTGCCTGGAGCGGAAGACCGGGATTTCGAGATACGCAGTATTTT. This codes for CAWSGRPGFRDTQYF.

With respect to this clone: This same CDR3 is encoded by further DNA sequences in the sample. The chain has TRBV5-1 and TRBJ2-5, with D possibly TRBD2 on 6 matching bases. Germline CDR1 is SGHRS and CDR2 is YFSETQ. CDR3 length equals 15 residues. Deletions cut 2 bases from V and 2 bases from J, with 13 bases between. The CDR3 reads CASSLGVAGQETQYF. The CDR3 DNA sequence: TGCGCCAGCAGCTTAGGGGTTGCGGGGCAAGAGACCCAGTACTTC.

The chain recombines TRBV5-1 with TRBJ2-6; TRBD1 might be the D (6 bases). Trimming left V 4 bases short and J 2 bases short, with 10 bases between. The CDR3 runs 15 residues. Germline CDR1 SGHRS, CDR2 YFSETQ. CDR3 sequence (DNA): TGCGCCAGCAGCCTCAGGGGTCCTGGGGCCAACGTCCTGACTTTC. Protein product: CASSLRGPGANVLTF.

The chain combines TRBV19 with TRBJ2-7; 10 bases are a match to TRBD2. The CDR3 length is 14 residues. CDR1 is LNHDA and CDR2 is SQIVND in the germline V gene (reference sequence). The ends lost 4 bases at V and 9 bases at J; junction bases unmatched: 9. The DNA of the CDR3 is TGTGCCAGTAGTACCACGTCTAGCGGGAGAGGGCAGTACTTC. This gives the protein CASSTTSSGRGQYF.

This clone was detected a few times. The V call is TRBV10-3, the J call TRBJ2-1; 8 bases match TRBD2. V was clipped by 4 bases and J by 6 bases; unmatched bases: 8. The CDR3 totals 15 residues. CDR1 is ENHRY, CDR2 SYGVKD, per germline. The CDR3 nucleotides read TGTGCCATCAGTGTGTCCGGGAGGGCCGGCAATGAGCAGTTCTTC. This codes for CAISVSGRAGNEQFF.

As to this clone: This sample includes further DNA sequences coding for the same CDR3. CDR3 amino acids: CASSPGGGGNQPQHF. CDR3 sequence (DNA): TGTGCCAGCTCACCCGGCGGGGGGGGCAATCAGCCCCAGCATTTT. V usage is TRBV18 and J usage is TRBJ1-5; tentatively, D is TRBD1 (5 bases). V was shortened by 3 bases and J by 2 bases, with 11 bases between the two germline ends. Germline V CDR1 and CDR2: KGHSH, LQKENI. The CDR3 has 15 residues.

This CDR3 is CASSPLPGVEGNTIYF. The CDR3 nucleotides read TGTGCCAGCTCACCTTTACCGGGTGTAGAAGGAAACACCATATATTTT. The chain couples TRBV18 to TRBJ1-3; D is uncertain. Germline-derived CDR1 and CDR2 are KGHSH and LQKENI. V was cut by 3 bases and J by 4 bases, with 16 bases left in between. The CDR3 is 16 amino acids.

This clone was found a few times. The CDR3 region is CASREGPSEAFF. CDR3 bases: TGTGCCAGCAGGGAGGGTCCATCTGAAGCTTTCTTT. This chain links TRBV2 with TRBJ1-1; the D is unclear. Trimming pared 6 bases from V and 6 bases from J, leaving 11 bases between. Germline CDR1 is SNHLY and CDR2 is FYNNEI. The CDR3 has 12 amino acids.

V and J are TRBV7-8 and TRBJ1-6; D is ambiguous. The CDR3 is 13 residues long. The germline gives CDR1 SGHVS, CDR2 FQNEAQ. V lost 2 bases to trimming and J lost 7 bases, with 6 bases between them. The CDR3 DNA sequence: TGTGCCAGCAGCTTAACAGAAAATTCACCCCTCCACTTT. Encoded protein: CASSLTENSPLHF.

The chain couples TRBV10-1 to TRBJ2-5; D gene unclear. The CDR3 loop spans 13 amino acids. Germline loops: CDR1 WNHNN, CDR2 SYGVQD (reference sequence). Trimming cost V 6 bases and J 2 bases, with 10 bases left between them. CDR3 sequence (DNA): TGCGCCAGCAGCCCAGATATTCAAGAGACCCAGTACTTC. Translation gives CASSPDIQETQYF.

A few counts support this clone. V and J are TRBV5-1 and TRBJ1-3, with TRBD1 identical over 8 bases. Germline V gives CDR1 SGHRS, CDR2 YFSETQ. CDR3 length: 13 residues. Losses at the gene ends were 4 bases for V and 7 bases for J; bases not matched to a gene: 4. Here the CDR3 reads CASSADRANTIYF. Written as DNA, the CDR3 is TGCGCCAGCAGCGCGGACAGGGCCAACACCATATATTTT.

The chain is built from TRBV6-1 and TRBJ1-1; D is uncertain. Per the germline V gene, CDR1 is MNHNS and CDR2 is SASEGT. Between the trimmed V and J ends, which lost 1 base and 7 bases, there was a span of 7 bases. This CDR3 spans 12 amino acids. CDR3 DNA: TGTGCCAGCAGTGAAGTGTCAGTTGAAGCTTTCTTT. Translation: CASSEVSVEAFF.

V and J are TRBV7-2 and TRBJ2-1; D remains ambiguous. The germline gives CDR1 SGHTA, CDR2 FQGNSA. Between the trimmed V and J ends, which lost 4 bases and 0 bases, there was a span of 4 bases. The CDR3 has 13 amino acids. The CDR3 sequence: CASSSYSYNEQFF. The CDR3 bases are TGTGCCAGCAGCTCCTACTCCTACAATGAGCAGTTCTTC.

This chain links TRBV30 with TRBJ2-7; 7 nucleotides align to TRBD1. The CDR3 spans 15 residues. CDR1 GTSNPN and CDR2 SVGIG come from the germline V gene (reference sequence). The V gene end was trimmed by 1 base and the J gene end by 0 bases; junction bases not matched to a gene: 6. The CDR3 sequence is CAWSGGQSSSYEQYF. In DNA, the CDR3 is TGTGCCTGGAGTGGGGGACAGTCGAGCTCCTACGAGCAGTACTTC.

The chain uses TRBV9 and TRBJ1-6; 7 bases align to TRBD1. With V trimmed by 0 bases and J by 14 bases, 11 bases remained unmatched. The CDR3 is 15 residues long. Germline loops: CDR1 SGDLS, CDR2 YYNGEE. In nucleotides, the CDR3 is TGTGCCAGCAGCGTAGATCACGGACAGGCGAGAGCCCTCCACTTT. Translating gives CASSVDHGQARALHF.

This clone turned up a few times. A junction end diverges from the germline sequence, so it may reflect a read error. The V call is TRBV2, the J call TRBJ1-4, with 7 bases that match TRBD1. The germline V gene has CDR1 SNHLY and CDR2 FYNNEI. CDR3 length: 16 amino acids. The CDR3 DNA sequence: TGTGCCAGCAGTCCGGACAGGTTAGCAACTAGTGAAAAACTGTTTTTT. Translation gives CASSPDRLATSEKLFF.

V is TRBV7-7 and J is TRBJ2-3, with 8 bases lining up with TRBD1. Germline loops: CDR1 SSHAT, CDR2 FNYEAQ (reference sequence). The CDR3 has 15 residues. V was pared by 5 bases and J by 0 bases, with 4 bases of the junction left unmatched. In nucleotides, the CDR3 is TGTGCCAGCAGCCTGACAGGGGTGAGCACAGATACGCAGTATTTT. Encoded protein: CASSLTGVSTDTQYF.

The chain recombines TRBV27 with TRBJ1-3; D may be TRBD1 (6 bases). This CDR3 has 15 residues. V lost 3 bases and J lost 7, with 16 bases in between. Germline V gene sequence: CDR1 MNHEY, CDR2 SMNVEV (reference sequence). The CDR3 DNA reads as TGTGCCAGCAGTTTGGGGGCTCCTCGTCGGAACACCATATATTTT. Encoded protein: CASSLGAPRRNTIYF.

The J gene is TRBJ2-7, the V gene TRBV7-6, with 8 positions matching TRBD1. The CDR3 is 17 amino acids. J was trimmed by 3 bases and V by 0 bases; bases with no gene match: 10. CDR1 SGHVS and CDR2 FNYEAQ come from the germline V gene. CDR3: CASSLAPVSGGFYEQYF. As DNA, the CDR3 is TGTGCCAGCAGCTTAGCCCCTGTCTCAGGGGGCTTCTACGAGCAGTACTTC.

The chain recombines TRBV6-5 with TRBJ1-2; 7 nucleotides agree with TRBD1. J lost 6 bases, V lost 4 bases, and 11 bases had no gene match. The CDR3 length is 15 residues. CDR1 MNHEY and CDR2 SVGAGI come from the germline V gene. CDR3 nucleotides: TGTGCCAGCAGTTTCACCGGGACAGCCTGGGATGGCTACACCTTC. Protein: CASSFTGTAWDGYTF.